Listed below are T cell receptor beta chains from one sample, sequenced in a study of T cells in Graves' hyperthyroidism and ophthalmopathy. TCRdb re-called the multiplex PCR reads through MiXCR, storing one row per CDR3 protein. This table has 460,000 or so distinct CDR3 sequences, roughly 14% appearing once. Material: blood. Receptor source: a woman in her late teens or twenties with Graves' hyperthyroidism. Each CDR3 is given with its conserved first and last residue. D genes are given only for firm matches. Clone size is given for some rows only: seen once, a few or many times, or a class if the clone is expanded.

j_call | clone_size | cdr3_length | v_call | d_call | cdr3_aa | cdr3_nt
TRBJ1-3 | - | 14 | TRBV18 | - | CASSPSGPGNTIYF | TGTGCCAGCTCACCAAGCGGTCCTGGAAACACCATATATTTT
TRBJ2-1 | - | 17 | TRBV15 | TRBD2 | CATSRVASSGIYNEQFF | TGTGCCACCAGCAGAGTAGCTTCTAGCGGGATTTACAATGAGCAGTTCTTC
TRBJ2-2 | - | 18 | TRBV19 | TRBD2 | CASSRGQLAGERAGELFF | TGTGCCAGTAGCCGGGGACAGCTAGCGGGAGAAAGAGCCGGGGAGCTGTTTTTT
TRBJ2-7 | - | 15 | TRBV20-1 | TRBD2 | CSARDPAGGPYEQYF | TGCAGTGCTAGAGACCCAGCGGGAGGTCCCTACGAGCAGTACTTC
TRBJ1-1 | - | 14 | TRBV7-8 | - | CASSAGRLNTEAFF | TGTGCCAGCAGCGCGGGACGACTGAACACTGAAGCTTTCTTT
TRBJ1-1 | many | 15 | TRBV9 | - | CASSVEGALNTEAFF | TGTGCCAGCAGCGTAGAGGGAGCGTTGAACACTGAAGCTTTCTTT
TRBJ1-2 | many | 14 | TRBV19 | TRBD1 | CASNLRTGFSGYTF | TGTGCCAGTAACTTACGGACAGGCTTCTCTGGCTACACCTTC
TRBJ2-5 | many | 13 | TRBV12-3/TRBV12-4 | TRBD1 | CASRGTGLETQYF | TGTGCCAGCAGGGGGACAGGGTTAGAGACCCAGTACTTC
TRBJ2-1 | - | 15 | TRBV19 | - | CASSNSWSSYNEQFF | TGTGCCAGTAGTAATAGCTGGAGCTCCTACAATGAGCAGTTCTTC
TRBJ2-1 | - | 13 | TRBV7-6 | TRBD1 | CASSDRVGDEQFF | TGTGCCAGCAGCGACAGGGTCGGGGATGAGCAGTTCTTC
TRBJ2-2 | - | 13 | TRBV29-1 | - | CSVGGGFTGELFF | TGCAGCGTGGGAGGGGGATTCACCGGGGAGCTGTTTTTT
TRBJ1-1 | many | 13 | TRBV19 | - | CASTFGDRYGAFF | TGTGCCAGTACCTTCGGAGACAGATATGGAGCTTTCTTT
TRBJ2-6 | few | 15 | TRBV6-2/TRBV6-3 | TRBD1 | CAGADRGSGANVLTF | TGTGCGGGCGCGGACAGGGGGTCTGGGGCCAACGTCCTGACTTTC
TRBJ1-5 | many | 11 | TRBV2 | - | CASSTDQPQHF | TGTGCCAGCAGCACGGATCAGCCCCAGCATTTT
TRBJ2-1 | many | 16 | TRBV12-5 | TRBD2 | CASGPGGLAGINEQFF | TGTGCTAGTGGCCCCGGGGGACTAGCGGGAATAAATGAGCAGTTCTTC
TRBJ2-3 | many | 14 | TRBV7-9 | - | CASSSGGSTDTQYF | TGTGCCAGCAGTTCAGGGGGGAGCACAGATACGCAGTATTTT
TRBJ1-5 | many | 13 | TRBV19 | - | CASSMALLQPQHF | TGTGCCAGTAGTATGGCATTACTTCAGCCCCAGCATTTT
TRBJ2-4 | many | 16 | TRBV9 | - | CASSRAANVAKNIQYF | TGTGCCAGCAGTAGGGCTGCGAACGTAGCCAAAAACATTCAGTACTTC
TRBJ2-4 | many | 14 | TRBV5-1 | TRBD1 | CASAKTGVENIQYF | TGCGCCAGCGCCAAGACAGGGGTGGAAAACATTCAGTACTTC
TRBJ2-1 | few | 18 | TRBV3-1 | TRBD2 | CASSRVGETSGRGNEQFF | TGTGCCAGCAGCCGGGTTGGGGAGACTAGCGGGAGGGGGAATGAGCAGTTCTTC
TRBJ2-3 | - | 16 | TRBV20-1 | TRBD2 | CSASPPSGSIIDTQYF | TGCAGTGCTAGCCCCCCTAGCGGGAGTATTATAGATACGCAGTATTTT
TRBJ1-6 | many | 15 | TRBV10-2 | TRBD1 | CASRGQGTGNSPLHF | TGCGCCAGCAGGGGACAGGGGACGGGTAATTCACCCCTCCACTTT
TRBJ2-7 | - | 14 | TRBV20-1 | - | CSARPSGSSYEQYF | TGCAGTGCTAGGCCCAGCGGAAGCTCCTACGAGCAGTACTTC
TRBJ2-1 | many | 15 | TRBV12-3/TRBV12-4 | - | CASSLGYFSYNEQFF | TGTGCCAGCAGTTTAGGCTACTTCTCCTACAATGAGCAGTTCTTC
TRBJ2-1 | - | 13 | TRBV10-3 | TRBD2 | CAITAAGGNEQFF | TGTGCCATCACAGCAGCGGGAGGCAATGAGCAGTTCTTC
TRBJ2-7 | - | 15 | TRBV7-9 | - | CASSPWGTGSYEQYF | TGTGCCAGCTCCCCGTGGGGGACGGGCTCCTACGAGCAGTACTTC
TRBJ2-5 | - | 13 | TRBV5-1 | - | CASSLETGVTQYF | TGCGCCAGCAGCTTGGAAACGGGGGTGACCCAGTACTTC
TRBJ1-1 | many | 15 | TRBV27 | TRBD1 | CASTYKGDRSTEAFF | TGTGCCAGCACCTATAAGGGGGACAGGAGCACTGAAGCTTTCTTT
TRBJ2-5 | many | 17 | TRBV3-1 | TRBD2 | CASSQVSGTSITETQYF | TGTGCCAGCAGCCAAGTATCTGGGACTAGCATCACAGAGACCCAGTACTTC
TRBJ2-5 | many | 20 | TRBV11-2 | TRBD2 | CASSLVPLIGTSGRRETQYF | TGTGCCAGCAGCTTAGTACCCTTGATCGGGACTAGCGGGAGGAGGGAGACCCAGTACTTC
TRBJ2-1 | - | 16 | TRBV11-3 | TRBD2 | CASSEAMGAGAGEQFF | TGTGCCAGCAGTGAAGCTATGGGAGCGGGAGCGGGTGAGCAGTTCTTC
TRBJ1-2 | few | 15 | TRBV6-2/TRBV6-3 | - | CASTPEEISNYGYTF | TGTGCCAGCACCCCAGAGGAGATCTCTAACTATGGCTACACCTTC
TRBJ2-1 | many | 18 | TRBV6-1 | TRBD2 | CASSYGTSGTISYNEQFF | TGTGCCAGCAGTTACGGGACTAGCGGGACCATCTCCTACAATGAGCAGTTCTTC
TRBJ2-3 | many | 16 | TRBV28 | TRBD2 | CASSSALAGDTDTQYF | TGTGCCAGCAGTTCTGCTCTAGCGGGCGACACAGATACGCAGTATTTT
TRBJ2-7 | many | 13 | TRBV12-3/TRBV12-4 | - | CASSLAGGLEQYF | TGTGCCAGCAGTTTAGCGGGGGGCCTCGAGCAGTACTTC
TRBJ1-2 | - | 13 | TRBV5-1 | - | CASSIPGSYGYTF | TGCGCCAGCAGCATCCCAGGGTCCTATGGCTACACCTTC
TRBJ1-5 | - | 15 | TRBV27 | - | CASSLRRDWNQPQHF | TGTGCCAGCAGTTTGAGGAGGGATTGGAATCAGCCCCAGCATTTT
TRBJ1-1 | many | 15 | TRBV6-1 | TRBD1 | CASSPRQGVGTEAFF | TGTGCCAGCAGCCCTCGACAGGGTGTCGGAACTGAAGCTTTCTTT
TRBJ2-1 | few | 17 | TRBV30 | TRBD2 | CAWNLARLAGEGNEQFF | TGTGCCTGGAATCTGGCAAGACTAGCGGGAGAAGGGAATGAGCAGTTCTTC
TRBJ2-3 | - | 16 | TRBV4-1 | - | CASSHALGTSTDTQYF | TGCGCCAGCAGCCATGCCTTGGGGACTAGCACAGATACGCAGTATTTT
TRBJ2-3 | - | 18 | TRBV11-2 | - | CASSLHDPLYGYTDTQYF | TGTGCCAGCAGCTTACACGATCCGTTGTATGGCTACACAGATACGCAGTATTTT
TRBJ2-1 | many | 14 | TRBV10-3 | TRBD2 | CAIQRGLAAAEEFF | TGTGCCATTCAACGGGGACTAGCGGCCGCCGAGGAGTTCTTC
TRBJ2-1 | many | 11 | TRBV11-2 | TRBD2 | CASSSGGEQFF | TGTGCCAGCAGCAGCGGGGGGGAGCAGTTCTTC
TRBJ2-1 | few | 12 | TRBV6-2/TRBV6-3 | - | CAEGGPYNEQFF | TGTGCAGAGGGCGGCCCCTACAATGAGCAGTTCTTC
TRBJ1-2 | many | 14 | TRBV7-9 | TRBD1 | CATGTGGDAYGYTF | TGTGCCACCGGGACAGGGGGCGATGCCTATGGCTACACCTTC
TRBJ1-1 | many | 17 | TRBV12-3/TRBV12-4 | TRBD1 | CASSPKYSGQGNTEAFF | TGTGCCAGCAGTCCAAAATATTCAGGACAGGGGAACACTGAAGCTTTCTTT
TRBJ2-2 | many | 16 | TRBV10-3 | - | CAISDSSQATTGELFF | TGTGCCATCAGTGATTCCTCACAGGCGACCACCGGGGAGCTGTTTTTT
TRBJ2-7 | many | 14 | TRBV5-5 | TRBD2 | CASSLTGLAYEQYF | TGTGCCAGCAGCCTAACGGGACTAGCCTACGAGCAGTACTTC
TRBJ1-5 | few | 15 | TRBV6-1 | - | CASSEGSFRDQPQHF | TGTGCCAGCAGTGAAGGCAGCTTCCGCGATCAGCCCCAGCATTTT
TRBJ2-3 | many | 17 | TRBV15 | TRBD2 | CATSRLTFSGSPDTQYF | TGTGCCACCAGCAGACTTACATTTAGCGGGAGCCCAGATACGCAGTATTTT
TRBJ2-1 | many | 15 | TRBV30 | TRBD2 | CAWSQGLAGGGEQFF | TGTGCCTGGAGCCAAGGACTAGCGGGAGGTGGTGAGCAGTTCTTC
TRBJ2-5 | few | 14 | TRBV14 | - | CASSQALFQETQYF | TGTGCCAGCAGCCAAGCCCTTTTCCAAGAGACCCAGTACTTC
TRBJ1-1 | once | 13 | TRBV6-1 | - | CATRQLLGTGAFF | TGTGCCACGAGGCAGCTACTTGGCACCGGAGCTTTCTTT
TRBJ2-7 | many | 17 | TRBV12-3/TRBV12-4 | TRBD2 | CASTDGLASEPSPEQYF | TGTGCCAGCACCGACGGACTAGCGTCCGAGCCCTCTCCCGAGCAGTACTTC
TRBJ2-7 | many | 15 | TRBV7-9 | TRBD2 | CASSSSGSAPYEQYF | TGTGCCAGCAGCTCGAGCGGGAGCGCCCCCTACGAGCAGTACTTC
TRBJ2-5 | many | 16 | TRBV11-2 | - | CAGRDEDGWREETQYF | TGTGCCGGCAGAGATGAAGACGGCTGGCGGGAAGAGACCCAGTACTTC
TRBJ2-4 | few | 15 | TRBV10-3 | - | CAISDNSLAKNIQYF | TGTGCCATCAGTGATAACAGCCTAGCCAAAAACATTCAGTACTTC
TRBJ1-5 | many | 15 | TRBV28 | - | CASSPDSFSPSPQHF | TGTGCCAGCAGTCCCGACAGTTTCTCTCCGTCGCCCCAGCATTTT
TRBJ1-1 | many | 12 | TRBV5-8 | - | CASSLVWGVAFF | TGTGCCAGCAGCTTGGTCTGGGGGGTAGCTTTCTTT